Presented here are 14 T cell receptor beta chains from one specimen sequenced in a study of T cells after yellow fever vaccination (dated by TCRdb to about 2019). Libraries were made using 5' RACE. The listed sequencing device is Illumina NovaSeq 6000. TCRdb reprocessing: public reads trimmed at Q25 with fastp, clones called with MiXCR, in-frame beta chains kept. CDR3 protein duplicates are merged, each entry listing the most common genes and DNA. The sample table contains some 220,000 distinct CDR3 sequences; only one count was recorded for more than 3% of them. In total, the top ten clones hold approximately 3.5% of the sample. The treatment or condition label here, explained by the study, means: live attenuated yellow fever vaccine strain. Sequencing was performed on CD4+ T cells sorted from PBMCs, taken 10 days after the yellow fever booster vaccination. The receptors derive from a man aged 18 to 30 who received the YFV17D yellow fever vaccine.

There are many counts of this clonotype. Written as DNA, the CDR3 is TGCAGTGCTAGGGGGACACTGAACACCGGGGAGCTGTTTTTT. The encoded protein is CSARGTLNTGELFF. The chain links TRBV20-1 to TRBJ2-2; D may be TRBD1 (6 bases). Germline V gives CDR1 DFQATT, CDR2 SNEGSKA (reference sequence). The V and J ends lost 3 bases and 1 base respectively, with 9 bases between them. CDR3 length: 14 amino acids.

This clonotype was detected once. One end of the junction is discordant with germline, which a read error may explain. The rearrangement joins TRBV4-2 to TRBJ2-5; 11 bases are shared with TRBD2. CDR1 LGHNA and CDR2 YNFKEQ come from the germline V gene. The CDR3 is 15 residues long. The CDR3 sequence: CASGQGTSGQETQYF. CDR3 coding DNA: TGTGCCAGCGGCCAAGGGACTAGCGGCCAAGAGACCCAGTACTTC.

In this sample, this clonotype turned up a few times. This chain joins TRBV19 and TRBJ2-3; the match to TRBD1 covers 12 bases. The CDR3 covers 16 residues. The V gene's germline CDR1 is LNHDA and CDR2 SQIVND (reference sequence). Losses at the gene ends were 1 base for V and 5 bases for J; bases not matched to a gene: 4. The CDR3 loop reads CASSIGDRGRGDTQYF. The CDR3 DNA follows: TGTGCCAGTAGTATAGGGGACAGGGGGCGCGGAGATACGCAGTATTTT.

There are many counts of this clonotype. The gene calls are TRBV6-2 or TRBV6-3 and TRBJ2-3, with D possibly being TRBD1 (5 bases). CDR1 and CDR2 from the germline V gene are MNHEY and SVGEGT. V was clipped by 2 bases and J by 8 bases, with 8 bases between them. The CDR3 has 12 residues. CDR3 amino acids: CASSYLQATQYF. As DNA, the CDR3 is TGTGCCAGCAGTTACCTACAGGCTACGCAGTATTTT.

CDR3 sequence (DNA): TGTGCCAGCAGCTTAGAAATGGACAGTGAAAAACTGTTTTTT. It codes for CASSLEMDSEKLFF. The chain employs TRBV5-4 and TRBJ1-4, with a weak D call TRBD1 (6 bases). Germline values: CDR1 SGHNT, CDR2 YYREEE (reference sequence). This CDR3 has 14 amino acids. Between the trimmed V and J ends, which lost 2 bases and 7 bases, there was a span of 12 bases.

This clonotype was detected many times. V gene TRBV5-1 combines with J gene TRBJ2-1, with no clear D. Germline V gene lookup returns CDR1 SGHRS and CDR2 YFSETQ. The V gene lost 7 bases and the J gene lost 0 bases, with 11 bases spanning the gap. The length of the CDR3 is 14 residues. The CDR3, as DNA: TGCGCCAGCGCATACCCAAGCTCCTACAATGAGCAGTTCTTC. Residues: CASAYPSSYNEQFF.

This clonotype was counted only a few times. The CDR3 loop reads CASSIGAGAAVEQYF. Here the CDR3 DNA reads TGTGCCAGTAGTATAGGTGCCGGGGCCGCCGTCGAGCAGTACTTC. The chain couples TRBV19 to TRBJ2-7; either TRBD1 or TRBD2 may supply D (5 bases each). CDR1 is LNHDA, CDR2 SQIVND, per germline (reference sequence). V lost 1 base, J lost 6 bases, and 16 bases lay in between. The CDR3 length is 15 residues.

The rearrangement uses TRBV4-3 and TRBJ1-2; D ambiguous. The germline V and J ends were trimmed by 0 bases and 3 bases, with 26 bases remaining between them. The CDR3 extends over 20 amino acids. The germline gives CDR1 LGHNA, CDR2 YSLEER. The DNA of the CDR3 is TGCGCCAGCAGCCAAGATTATGATGCTGGGGTGATCCGGCCAGACTATGGCTACACCTTC. It specifies CASSQDYDAGVIRPDYGYTF.

This clonotype was picked up many times. This rearrangement joins TRBV12-3 or TRBV12-4 to TRBJ1-5; 11 positions agree with TRBD1. This CDR3 contains 14 residues. Trimming removed 6 bases from V and 3 bases from J; junction bases left unmatched: 1. The CDR3, as DNA: TGTGCCAGCAGGGGACAGGGGGACAATCAGCCCCAGCATTTT. Translating it yields CASRGQGDNQPQHF.

This clonotype was detected ten times or more. The chain carries TRBV3-1 and TRBJ2-5, with a possible D match to TRBD2 (7 bases). The V end lost 1 base, the J end lost 9 bases, and 9 bases lay between the germline ends. Germline CDR1 is LGHDT and CDR2 is YNNKEL (reference sequence). This CDR3 region has 12 residues. In DNA, the CDR3 is TGTGCCAGCAGCCAAGGAGGGGGGGCCCAGTACTTC. As protein: CASSQGGGAQYF.

This clonotype has at least ten counts. V is TRBV5-1 and J is TRBJ2-1, with 12 bases aligning to TRBD1. This CDR3 has 16 amino acids. Germline CDR1 is SGHRS and CDR2 is YFSETQ. J lost 10 bases, V lost 4 bases, and 12 bases had no gene match. The CDR3 DNA sequence: TGCGCCAGCAGCCCCGGGTCGGGACAGGGGGCAAAGGAGCAGTTCTTC. Translating it yields CASSPGSGQGAKEQFF.

On this clonotype: A clone one base away is much larger, so this may be a read error. This chain links TRBV5-1 with TRBJ1-2; D is undetermined. V was pared by 4 bases and J by 5 bases, with 15 bases between. This CDR3 has 14 amino acids. Germline CDR1 and CDR2: SGHRS and YFSETQ. DNA of the CDR3: TGCGCCAGCAGCCATCCGGCGCAGGAATATGGCTACACCTTC. Translating it yields CASSHPAQEYGYTF.

This clonotype was seen repeatedly, ten times or more. The gene calls are TRBV7-2 and TRBJ2-7; a weak D match, TRBD1 (5 bases). V was clipped by 1 base and J by 2 bases, with 12 bases between them. The CDR3 length is 15 residues. Germline V gene data show CDR1 as SGHTA and CDR2 as FQGNSA. The CDR3 region has the DNA TGTGCCAGCAGCTTAGGCCCCGACAGCGCCTACGAGCAGTACGTC. Translating it yields CASSLGPDSAYEQYV.

This clonotype has at least ten counts. This chain uses TRBV7-2 with TRBJ2-3; D may be TRBD1 (5 bases). V was clipped by 8 bases and J by 4 bases, with 16 bases between them. The V gene's germline CDR1 is SGHTA and CDR2 FQGNSA. CDR3 length: 14 residues. The CDR3 is CASDGGANADTQYF. The CDR3 DNA reads TGTGCCAGCGATGGTGGGGCTAACGCAGATACGCAGTATTTT.